Given below is one TCR beta chain in context. This record belongs to a study of blood T cell repertoires in COVID-19. The CDR3 consists of 12 residues. CDR1 is PRHDT, CDR2 FYEKMQ, per germline (reference sequence). V was clipped by 5 bases and J by 5 bases; unmatched bases: 3. Clones were read by immunoSEQ multiplex PCR, and TCRdb kept only the in-frame ones, dropping some. The sample contains about 280,000 clones, nearly 90% of which appear only once. The sequencing sample was made of peripheral blood. This TCR derives from a man aged 18 to 29 with active or convalescent COVID-19. The genes are TRBV13 and TRBJ2-7; TRBD1 agrees at 7 bases. Here the CDR3 DNA reads TGTGCCAGCAGCCCCGACAGGGACGAGCAGTACTTC. Translation gives CASSPDRDEQYF. Using reference TRBV13 and TRBJ2-7 for the parts outside the CDR3, the full variable domain is AAGVIQSPRHLIKEKRETATLKCYPIPRHDTVYWYQQGPGQDPQFLISFYEKMQSDKGSIPDRFSAQQFSDYHSELNMSSLELGDSALYFCASSPDRDEQYFGPGTRLTVT.